This is a list of T cell receptor beta chains from one sample in a study of T cells after yellow fever vaccination. TCRdb redid the calling of the 5' RACE reads with MiXCR, one entry per CDR3 protein. The sample yields 500,000 to 650,000 distinct CDR3 sequences, approximately 16% seen once. Here the sequenced sample was PBMCs, taken about 5 days after the first yellow fever vaccination. The receptors derive from a man aged 18 to 29 who received the YFV17D yellow fever vaccine. Both conserved end residues are part of each CDR3. D genes are given only for firm matches. The size field is filled for only some rows; it gives once, few, many or a size class.

length: 16
J: TRBJ2-5
D: NA
V: TRBV21-1
size: many
CDR3: CASSKAGRGYQETQYF
DNA: TGTGCCAGCAGCAAAGCTGGCAGGGGGTACCAAGAGACCCAGTACTTC

length: 14
J: TRBJ1-1
D: TRBD1
V: TRBV5-1
size: few
CDR3: CASTPGTGSTEAFF
DNA: TGCGCCAGCACCCCTGGGACAGGGAGCACTGAAGCTTTCTTT

length: 17
J: TRBJ1-6
D: NA
V: TRBV4-1
size: once
CDR3: CASSQVQQGMGNSPLHF
DNA: TGCGCCAGCAGCCAGGTACAACAGGGTATGGGTAATTCACCCCTCCACTTT

length: 14
J: TRBJ2-2
D: NA
V: TRBV7-9
size: few
CDR3: CASTTRGNTGELFF
DNA: TGTGCCAGCACCACAAGGGGGAACACCGGGGAGCTGTTTTTT

length: 13
J: TRBJ1-5
D: NA
V: TRBV4-1
size: NA
CDR3: CASSQDPHQPQHF
DNA: TGCGCCAGCAGCCAAGACCCGCATCAGCCCCAGCATTTT

length: 16
J: TRBJ1-4
D: NA
V: TRBV25-1
size: many
CDR3: CASSELSSGAREKLFF
DNA: TGTGCCAGCAGTGAATTATCGAGCGGGGCTCGGGAAAAACTGTTTTTT

length: 15
J: TRBJ1-5
D: NA
V: TRBV2
size: NA
CDR3: CASSLDPGTNQPQHF
DNA: TGTGCCAGCAGTCTAGACCCGGGAACTAATCAGCCCCAGCATTTT

length: 14
J: TRBJ2-7
D: NA
V: TRBV6-5
size: NA
CDR3: CASSYGAESYEQYF
DNA: TGTGCCAGCAGTTACGGGGCTGAGTCCTACGAGCAGTACTTC

length: 15
J: TRBJ2-5
D: TRBD1
V: TRBV19
size: once
CDR3: CASHPGQGTWETQYF
DNA: TGTGCCAGTCACCCGGGACAGGGTACTTGGGAGACCCAGTACTTC

length: 14
J: TRBJ2-4
D: NA
V: TRBV2
size: NA
CDR3: CASAGVGAKNIQYF
DNA: TGTGCCAGCGCTGGTGTGGGGGCCAAAAACATTCAGTACTTC

length: 15
J: TRBJ2-4
D: NA
V: TRBV14
size: few
CDR3: CASSQVGRGGNIQYF
DNA: TGTGCCAGCAGCCAAGTGGGCAGGGGCGGAAACATTCAGTACTTC

length: 14
J: TRBJ1-1
D: TRBD1
V: TRBV5-1
size: NA
CDR3: CASSGGPGQGEAFF
DNA: TGCGCCAGCAGCGGCGGACCGGGACAGGGTGAAGCTTTCTTT

length: 14
J: TRBJ1-1
D: NA
V: TRBV7-9
size: few
CDR3: CASSSDGTNTEAFF
DNA: TGTGCCAGCAGCTCCGACGGGACAAACACTGAAGCTTTCTTT

length: 15
J: TRBJ2-2
D: NA
V: TRBV11-3
size: few
CDR3: CASSLRPTATGELFF
DNA: TGTGCCAGCAGCTTAAGGCCGACAGCCACCGGGGAGCTGTTTTTT

length: 11
J: TRBJ2-1
D: TRBD1
V: TRBV20-1
size: few
CDR3: CSGQGASEQFF
DNA: TGCAGTGGGCAGGGGGCGTCTGAGCAGTTCTTC

length: 15
J: TRBJ2-7
D: NA
V: TRBV11-2
size: few
CDR3: CASSLDRVSPNEQYF
DNA: TGTGCCAGCAGCTTAGATCGGGTTAGCCCCAACGAGCAGTACTTC

length: 18
J: TRBJ1-6
D: NA
V: TRBV7-8
size: many
CDR3: CASSTTTRDSTYNSPLHF
DNA: TGTGCCAGCAGCACAACTACCCGGGACTCCACCTATAATTCACCCCTCCACTTT

length: 16
J: TRBJ2-2
D: NA
V: TRBV7-6
size: NA
CDR3: CASSPKTAARTGELFF
DNA: TGTGCCAGCAGCCCGAAGACGGCAGCCCGCACCGGGGAGCTGTTTTTT

length: 16
J: TRBJ2-1
D: NA
V: TRBV10-3
size: NA
CDR3: CAISVFGVRAHNEQFF
DNA: TGTGCCATCAGTGTCTTTGGGGTCAGAGCACACAATGAGCAGTTCTTC

length: 12
J: TRBJ1-3
D: NA
V: TRBV7-9
size: few
CDR3: CASSQDSHPIYF
DNA: TGTGCCAGCAGCCAAGACTCCCACCCCATATATTTT

length: 14
J: TRBJ1-6
D: TRBD1
V: TRBV7-9
size: few
CDR3: CASSSQGVNSPLHF
DNA: TGTGCCAGCAGCTCACAGGGGGTTAATTCACCCCTCCACTTT

length: 13
J: TRBJ1-2
D: NA
V: TRBV5-1
size: many
CDR3: CASSLGGGYGYTF
DNA: TGTGCCAGCAGCTTAGGGGGGGGCTATGGCTACACCTTC

length: 14
J: TRBJ2-3
D: TRBD2
V: TRBV9
size: NA
CDR3: CASGTSTIRDTQYF
DNA: TGTGCCAGCGGGACTAGCACAATTCGAGATACGCAGTATTTT

length: 17
J: TRBJ1-2
D: NA
V: TRBV6-1
size: once
CDR3: CASTFTHSWTLGYGYTF
DNA: TGTGCCAGCACCTTTACCCACTCCTGGACCTTAGGGTATGGCTACACCTTC

length: 14
J: TRBJ1-2
D: NA
V: TRBV7-2
size: few
CDR3: CASSSPGVFGGYTF
DNA: TGTGCCAGCAGCTCTCCCGGGGTTTTTGGTGGCTACACCTTC

length: 15
J: TRBJ1-6
D: TRBD1
V: TRBV5-1
size: few
CDR3: CASSVTGQGNSPLHF
DNA: TGCGCCAGCAGCGTCACGGGACAGGGAAATTCACCCCTCCACTTT

length: 15
J: TRBJ2-5
D: NA
V: TRBV20-1
size: NA
CDR3: CSARERKMGPETQYF
DNA: TGCAGTGCTAGAGAAAGGAAAATGGGTCCAGAGACCCAGTACTTC

length: 16
J: TRBJ2-1
D: TRBD2
V: TRBV20-1
size: few
CDR3: CSARPLRGGPFNEQFF
DNA: TGCAGTGCTAGACCCCTTCGGGGGGGGCCTTTCAATGAGCAGTTCTTC

length: 14
J: TRBJ1-1
D: NA
V: TRBV7-9
size: NA
CDR3: CASSPGTAYTEAFF
DNA: TGTGCCAGCAGCCCCGGGACCGCATACACTGAAGCTTTCTTT

length: 13
J: TRBJ2-1
D: NA
V: TRBV29-1
size: NA
CDR3: CSVGGVSYNEQFF
DNA: TGCAGCGTTGGGGGGGTCTCCTACAATGAGCAGTTCTTC

length: 12
J: TRBJ1-2
D: NA
V: TRBV20-1
size: few
CDR3: CSASGGLHGYTF
DNA: TGCAGTGCTAGTGGCGGTCTTCACGGCTACACCTTC

length: 11
J: TRBJ2-1
D: NA
V: TRBV6-2/TRBV6-3
size: NA
CDR3: CASSYSELLFF
DNA: TGTGCCAGCAGTTACTCGGAGCTGTTGTTCTTC

length: 14
J: TRBJ2-1
D: NA
V: TRBV15
size: few
CDR3: CATSNRLEGNEQFF
DNA: TGTGCCACCAGCAACCGACTAGAAGGCAATGAGCAGTTCTTC

length: 12
J: TRBJ2-5
D: NA
V: TRBV20-1
size: NA
CDR3: CSARSGAETQYF
DNA: TGCAGTGCTAGGTCTGGGGCAGAGACCCAGTACTTC

length: 15
J: TRBJ1-6
D: TRBD1
V: TRBV27
size: NA
CDR3: CASSLRRTGNSPLHF
DNA: TGTGCCAGCAGTTTAAGACGGACAGGAAATTCACCCCTCCACTTT

length: 14
J: TRBJ2-7
D: NA
V: TRBV6-1
size: NA
CDR3: CASTSLGQTYEQYF
DNA: TGTGCCAGCACTAGTCTGGGGCAGACCTACGAGCAGTACTTC

length: 15
J: TRBJ2-7
D: TRBD2
V: TRBV5-4
size: few
CDR3: CASSLWSGGTYEQYF
DNA: TGTGCCAGCAGCTTGTGGTCGGGGGGGACCTACGAGCAGTACTTC

length: 12
J: TRBJ1-5
D: NA
V: TRBV29-1
size: NA
CDR3: CSVGAENQPQHF
DNA: TGCAGCGTTGGGGCCGAGAATCAGCCCCAGCATTTT

length: 15
J: TRBJ2-7
D: NA
V: TRBV5-1
size: NA
CDR3: CASSLVVGLDYEQYF
DNA: TGCGCCAGCAGCTTGGTAGTGGGTCTGGACTACGAGCAGTACTTC

length: 15
J: TRBJ1-1
D: TRBD1
V: TRBV25-1
size: NA
CDR3: CASSEFRGQDTEAFF
DNA: TGTGCCAGCAGTGAATTCAGGGGGCAGGATACTGAAGCTTTCTTT

length: 14
J: TRBJ2-6
D: NA
V: TRBV20-1
size: few
CDR3: CSASVGSGANVLTF
DNA: TGCAGTGCGTCTGTTGGCTCTGGGGCCAACGTCCTGACTTTC

length: 17
J: TRBJ2-3
D: TRBD1
V: TRBV7-9
size: NA
CDR3: CASSLVRGQGAENTQYF
DNA: TGTGCCAGCAGCTTAGTTAGGGGACAGGGGGCCGAAAATACGCAGTATTTT

length: 12
J: TRBJ2-7
D: NA
V: TRBV4-1
size: NA
CDR3: CASSQDYLEQYF
DNA: TGCGCCAGCAGCCAAGACTATCTCGAGCAGTACTTC

length: 15
J: TRBJ2-1
D: NA
V: TRBV6-5
size: NA
CDR3: CASSHGQSSYNEQFF
DNA: TGTGCCAGCAGTCACGGACAGAGCTCCTACAATGAGCAGTTCTTC

length: 14
J: TRBJ1-1
D: NA
V: TRBV29-1
size: NA
CDR3: CSVAPLSMNTEAFF
DNA: TGCAGCGTTGCCCCTCTCAGTATGAACACTGAAGCTTTCTTT

length: 16
J: TRBJ2-5
D: TRBD1
V: TRBV7-9
size: once
CDR3: CASSPPGQGRQETQYF
DNA: TGTGCCAGCAGCCCCCCGGGACAGGGGAGACAAGAGACCCAGTACTTC

length: 15
J: TRBJ1-2
D: NA
V: TRBV7-2
size: NA
CDR3: CASSLTRSGANGYTF
DNA: TGTGCCAGCAGCCTAACACGGTCGGGCGCGAATGGCTACACCTTC

length: 13
J: TRBJ2-5
D: NA
V: TRBV5-4
size: few
CDR3: CATSQVLGETQYF
DNA: TGTGCCACCTCACAGGTTCTCGGAGAGACCCAGTACTTC

length: 14
J: TRBJ2-1
D: NA
V: TRBV3-1
size: few
CDR3: CAAGGARSNNEQFF
DNA: TGTGCCGCAGGGGGGGCGAGGTCCAACAATGAGCAGTTCTTC

length: 14
J: TRBJ1-4
D: TRBD1
V: TRBV5-5
size: many
CDR3: CASSFRDSSEKLFF
DNA: TGTGCCAGCAGCTTTCGGGACAGTTCTGAAAAACTGTTTTTT

length: 15
J: TRBJ1-6
D: NA
V: TRBV30
size: NA
CDR3: CAWSPGEGYNSPLHF
DNA: TGTGCCTGGAGCCCAGGGGAAGGCTATAATTCACCCCTCCACTTT

length: 15
J: TRBJ2-5
D: TRBD2
V: TRBV27
size: NA
CDR3: CASSKGLAGAQTQYF
DNA: TGTGCCAGCAGTAAGGGACTAGCGGGCGCTCAGACCCAGTACTTC

length: 15
J: TRBJ1-1
D: TRBD1
V: TRBV5-8
size: few
CDR3: CASSLPGQGYTEAFF
DNA: TGTGCCAGCAGCCTACCGGGACAGGGGTACACTGAAGCTTTCTTT

length: 12
J: TRBJ2-1
D: NA
V: TRBV15
size: NA
CDR3: CATSRGRDEQFF
DNA: TGTGCCACCAGCAGAGGAAGGGATGAGCAGTTCTTC

length: 14
J: TRBJ2-3
D: NA
V: TRBV9
size: NA
CDR3: CASSVVGDTDTQYF
DNA: TGTGCCAGCAGCGTAGTCGGCGACACAGATACGCAGTATTTT

length: 14
J: TRBJ2-3
D: TRBD2
V: TRBV4-3
size: many
CDR3: CASSGGGGTDTQYF
DNA: TGCGCCAGCAGCGGCGGGGGGGGCACAGATACGCAGTATTTT

length: 15
J: TRBJ2-7
D: TRBD2
V: TRBV10-3
size: few
CDR3: CAISVIVGGIYEQYF
DNA: TGTGCCATCAGTGTAATAGTGGGAGGGATTTACGAGCAGTACTTC

length: 13
J: TRBJ2-5
D: NA
V: TRBV11-2
size: many
CDR3: CASSRRAQETQYF
DNA: TGTGCCAGCAGCCGCCGGGCCCAAGAGACCCAGTACTTC

length: 13
J: TRBJ2-4
D: NA
V: TRBV7-2
size: NA
CDR3: CASSRADKNIQYF
DNA: TGTGCCAGCAGTCGGGCAGACAAAAACATTCAGTACTTC

length: 13
J: TRBJ2-1
D: NA
V: TRBV5-1
size: NA
CDR3: CASGFSGVQKVFF
DNA: TGCGCCAGCGGCTTTTCGGGAGTTCAGAAAGTGTTCTTC